This T cell receptor (beta chain) comes out of a study of long-term antiretroviral therapy in people with HIV. Study results and caveats: Regardless of time point, clones expanded before ART dominated the repertoire. ART-treated samples gained diversity yet remained below transplant donor controls.

To note about this clone: Its target is not known.

Germline V gene lookup returns CDR1 SEHNR and CDR2 FQNEAQ (reference sequence). The CDR3 length is 18 residues. V shed 5 bases, J shed 0 bases, and the junction held 8 bases outside the gene matches. The immunoSEQ assay was v3.0, run at survey level. Here immunoSEQ multiplex PCR was the method, and the copy in TCRdb shows in-frame clones only, minus some. This sample has 35,000 to 40,000 clones, with around 82% found just once. V usage is TRBV7-9 and J usage is TRBJ2-4; 12 nucleotides agree with TRBD1. The sample here was unsorted PBMCs, taken 0.3 years after starting antiretroviral therapy. The source of this sequence is a man between 18 and 29 years old with HIV. In DNA, the CDR3 is TGTGCCAGCAGCCCTCGGGGGACAGGGGGCAGAGCCAAAAACATTCAGTACTTC. It yields the protein CASSPRGTGGRAKNIQYF.